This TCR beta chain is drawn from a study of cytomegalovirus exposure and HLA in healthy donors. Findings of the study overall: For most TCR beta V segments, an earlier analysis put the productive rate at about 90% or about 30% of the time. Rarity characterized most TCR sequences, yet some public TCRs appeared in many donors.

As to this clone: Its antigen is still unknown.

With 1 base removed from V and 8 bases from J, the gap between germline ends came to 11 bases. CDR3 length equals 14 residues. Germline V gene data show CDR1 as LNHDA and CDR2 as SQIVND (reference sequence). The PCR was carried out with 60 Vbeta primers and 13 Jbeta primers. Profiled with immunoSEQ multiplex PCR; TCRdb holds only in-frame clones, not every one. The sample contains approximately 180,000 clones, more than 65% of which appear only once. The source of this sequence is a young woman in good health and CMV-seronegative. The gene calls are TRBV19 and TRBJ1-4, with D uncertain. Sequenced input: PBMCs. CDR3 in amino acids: CASSIVGGNEKLFF. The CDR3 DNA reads TGTGCCAGTAGTATAGTAGGAGGGAACGAAAAACTGTTTTTT.